Listed below are T cell receptor beta chains from one sample, sequenced in a study of identical twins. TCRdb re-analysed the 5' RACE reads in MiXCR, keeping a single row per CDR3 protein. The data contain under 900,000 distinct CDR3 sequences, 9% to 15% of them seen just once; the ten biggest clones take up about 1.5%. The same specimen was also included in a second study, on yellow fever vaccine responses in identical twins.

Material: PBMCs. The source of these receptors is a woman in her late teens or twenties in good health. The CDR3 runs from the conserved cysteine through the conserved F or W. Fields, in order: clone size, V gene, J gene, D gene, CDR3 DNA, CDR3 protein. A D gene is named only where the DNA matches it firmly. Clone size is shown for a subset of rows, as once, few, many or a class of expanded clone.

clone size: few
V gene: TRBV11-3
J gene: TRBJ1-6
D gene: -
CDR3 DNA: TGTGCCAGCAGCCCCCCCGGGGCTATTAATTCACCCCTCCACTTT
CDR3 protein: CASSPPGAINSPLHF

clone size: many
V gene: TRBV7-2
J gene: TRBJ1-2
D gene: TRBD1
CDR3 DNA: TGTGCCAGCAGCATCCGACGACAGGGTCCCTATGGCTACACCTTC
CDR3 protein: CASSIRRQGPYGYTF

clone size: -
V gene: TRBV7-2
J gene: TRBJ1-2
D gene: -
CDR3 DNA: TGTGCCAGCAGCTTAGACAAGAACAACTATGGCTACACCTTC
CDR3 protein: CASSLDKNNYGYTF

clone size: few
V gene: TRBV6-5
J gene: TRBJ2-5
D gene: TRBD1
CDR3 DNA: TGTGCCAGCAGTTACCGGACAGGGTCTCCAGTAGAGACCCAGTACTTC
CDR3 protein: CASSYRTGSPVETQYF

clone size: -
V gene: TRBV13
J gene: TRBJ2-1
D gene: TRBD1
CDR3 DNA: TGTGCCAGCAGCCTACGCGGACAGGGTGTTCCAAATTGGGAGCAGTTCTTC
CDR3 protein: CASSLRGQGVPNWEQFF

clone size: -
V gene: TRBV2
J gene: TRBJ2-1
D gene: -
CDR3 DNA: TGTGCCAGCAGTGATCCGGACCAAATCCCTTACAATGAGCAGTTCTTC
CDR3 protein: CASSDPDQIPYNEQFF

clone size: -
V gene: TRBV6-1
J gene: TRBJ1-1
D gene: TRBD1
CDR3 DNA: TGTGCCGCCGGCCCTCCGGGACAGTACACTGAAGCTTTCTTT
CDR3 protein: CAAGPPGQYTEAFF

clone size: many
V gene: TRBV12-3/TRBV12-4
J gene: TRBJ2-1
D gene: -
CDR3 DNA: TGTGCCAGCAGGCCAGGGGAAAACTTTTACAATGAGCAGTTCTTC
CDR3 protein: CASRPGENFYNEQFF

clone size: few
V gene: TRBV5-1
J gene: TRBJ2-7
D gene: -
CDR3 DNA: TGCGCCAGCAGCTTGGAACCCTCCGACTCCTACGAGCAGTACTTC
CDR3 protein: CASSLEPSDSYEQYF

clone size: few
V gene: TRBV11-2
J gene: TRBJ2-3
D gene: -
CDR3 DNA: TGTGCCAGCAGCAGAACAAGGACCCTGACAGATACGCAGTATTTT
CDR3 protein: CASSRTRTLTDTQYF

clone size: few
V gene: TRBV2
J gene: TRBJ1-1
D gene: -
CDR3 DNA: TGTGCCGGCCGGGACACTGAAGCTTTCTTT
CDR3 protein: CAGRDTEAFF

clone size: -
V gene: TRBV28
J gene: TRBJ2-1
D gene: -
CDR3 DNA: TGTGCCAGCACCCCGGCGGGACAGTCCAATGAGCAGTTCTTC
CDR3 protein: CASTPAGQSNEQFF

clone size: -
V gene: TRBV12-5
J gene: TRBJ2-3
D gene: -
CDR3 DNA: TGTGCTAGTGGAGGTAACACAGATACGCAGTATTTT
CDR3 protein: CASGGNTDTQYF

clone size: few
V gene: TRBV7-3
J gene: TRBJ2-2
D gene: -
CDR3 DNA: TGTGCCAGCAGCTCGGCGGGGGCATGGACCGGGGAGCTGTTTTTT
CDR3 protein: CASSSAGAWTGELFF

clone size: many
V gene: TRBV4-1
J gene: TRBJ2-1
D gene: TRBD2
CDR3 DNA: TGCGCCAGCAGCCTCCCGCCCGGGACTAGCAGTAATGAGCAGTTCTTC
CDR3 protein: CASSLPPGTSSNEQFF

clone size: -
V gene: TRBV6-5
J gene: TRBJ1-1
D gene: -
CDR3 DNA: TGTGCCAGCAGTTACTGGGCCGGGACCGGGGGGCTCTGGAACACTGAAGCTTTCTTT
CDR3 protein: CASSYWAGTGGLWNTEAFF

clone size: many
V gene: TRBV5-1
J gene: TRBJ2-7
D gene: TRBD2
CDR3 DNA: TGCGCCAGCAGCTTGCGCCTAGCGGGAGTCGAGCAGTACTTC
CDR3 protein: CASSLRLAGVEQYF